This T cell receptor beta chain came from a study of T cell repertoires and HLA-DP antigens (dated by TCRdb to about 2018). With respect to the entire study: The study used an in vitro model of CD4+ T cell alloreactivity against allogeneic HLA-DP presented by transduced HeLa cells. Of the three donors, two were male and one was female, and their ages ranged from the 18-to-29 age band up to the 60-to-69 age band. Compared with self, one alloantigen differed at one amino acid in the peptide-binding groove and the other differed at under 11, modelling structurally similar versus dissimilar alloantigens. An average DNA input of around 220 ng was used for sorted CD137+CD4+ samples, compared with approximately 1,300 ng for pre-culture CD4+ samples.

V is trimmed back by 2 bases and J by 6 bases, and the junction contains 15 bases that no gene match accounts for. In the germline V gene, CDR1 corresponds to MRHNA and CDR2 to SNTAGT. The CDR3 numbers 19 residues from cysteine through phenylalanine. Only the CDR3 DNA stays, 57 bases, in frame from base 1. Points on this clone: Its antigen target is currently unknown. It has no much larger one-base neighbor in the sample; base qualities were not kept.

Here is what the overall study found, with its caveats: The naive and memory CD4+ repertoires were not analysed as separate populations. Sorted CD137+ cells showed similar clonality against both alloantigens (approximately 0.36), much higher than the clonality of pre-culture samples (approximately 0.04). Clones undetected before culture had an average cumulative frequency of around 40% against one allele versus 50% to 65% against the other. Limitations included only a few donors, a non-physiological HeLa antigen-presenting system, and the use of total CD4+ responder cells.

The immunoSEQ multiplex PCR, with forward primers for 54 TRBV segments and reverse primers for 13 TRBJ segments, was used to amplify TCRB CDR3 regions. Pre-culture CD4+ samples were sequenced at deep resolution, targeting some 220,000 T cell genomes. Sequencing of amplicons was performed on an Illumina HiSeq System, and 87 bp reads covering the CDR3 were generated. As for the original processing: PCR and sequencing errors in the reads were corrected, and alignment to IMGT reference sequences was used to define CDR3 regions. Synthetic template pools were used to estimate counts of templates and unique rearrangements. Clonality was computed as 1 minus Pielou's evenness. Richness was estimated with the Daley-Smith estimator. Morisita's index served as the measure of repertoire overlap. Clones present in cultured samples but not detected in the pre-culture repertoire of the same donor were defined as low-abundance clones. TCRdb mirrors the immuneACCESS table, restricted to in-frame sequences. Some clones are absent from its copies; in checked studies, under half trace to an unresolved V gene, and the reason for the others is unknown. That table furnishes V, J and clone size, whereas the DNA furnished D and trimming. In all, the sample holds around 70,000 clones, and just under 80% of those were seen once. The ten most abundant clones make up 1.6% of the sample.

Untouched CD4+ T cells were isolated from Ficoll-separated PBMC through negative selection with magnetic beads, and an average purity of approximately 98% was reached. Untouched CD4+ T cells were isolated with magnetic beads from Ficoll-separated PBMC, and a purity of 95% to 98% was reached with negligible CD8+ contamination. Peripheral blood mononuclear cells were supplied by the buffy coats of three healthy blood donors, who served as the study donors. All three donors were CMV seronegative. The DNeasy Blood & Tissue Kit was used for extraction of genomic DNA. TCRB sequencing was performed on genomic DNA from sorted CD137+CD4+ cells and pre-culture CD4+ baseline samples from each subject.

This TCR was recovered from a man in his sixties in good health and CMV-seronegative. The V gene is TRBV6-4 and the J gene is TRBJ2-4; 11 nucleotides in the junction match TRBD2. The sample comprised CD4+ T cells from PBMCs. The CDR3 is CASSDPITRLAGKVNIQYF. The nucleotide sequence is TGTGCCAGCAGTGACCCTATAACCAGACTAGCGGGGAAAGTAAACATTCAGTACTTC.